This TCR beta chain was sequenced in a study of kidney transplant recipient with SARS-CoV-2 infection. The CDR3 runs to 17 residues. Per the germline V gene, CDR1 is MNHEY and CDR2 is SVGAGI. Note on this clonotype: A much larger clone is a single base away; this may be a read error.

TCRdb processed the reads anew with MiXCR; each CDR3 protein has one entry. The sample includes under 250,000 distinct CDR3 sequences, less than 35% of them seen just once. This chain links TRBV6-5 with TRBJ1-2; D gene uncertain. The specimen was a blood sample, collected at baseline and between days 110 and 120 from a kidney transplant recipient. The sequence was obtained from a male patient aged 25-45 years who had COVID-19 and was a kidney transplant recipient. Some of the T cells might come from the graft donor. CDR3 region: CASNYFQPYGKTYGYTF. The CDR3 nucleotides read TGTGCCAGCAATTACTTTCAGCCTTACGGAAAGACCTATGGCTACACCTTC.